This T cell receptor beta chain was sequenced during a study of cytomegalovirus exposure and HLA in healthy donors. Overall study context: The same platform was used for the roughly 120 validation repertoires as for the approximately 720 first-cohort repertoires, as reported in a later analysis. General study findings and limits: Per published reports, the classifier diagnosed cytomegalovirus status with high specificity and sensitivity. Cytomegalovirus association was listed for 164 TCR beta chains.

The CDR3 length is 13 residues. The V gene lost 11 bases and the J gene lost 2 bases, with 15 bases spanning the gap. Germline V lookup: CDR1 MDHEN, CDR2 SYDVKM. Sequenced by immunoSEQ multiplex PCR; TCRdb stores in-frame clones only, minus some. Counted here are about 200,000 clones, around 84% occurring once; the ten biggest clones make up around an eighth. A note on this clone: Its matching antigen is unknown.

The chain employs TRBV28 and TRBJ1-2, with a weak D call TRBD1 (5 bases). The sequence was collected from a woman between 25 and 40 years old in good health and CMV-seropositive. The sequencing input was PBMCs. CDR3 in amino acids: CACGDRINYGYTF. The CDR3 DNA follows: TGTGCCTGCGGGGACCGGATAAACTATGGCTACACCTTC.